Listed below are T cell receptor beta chains from one sample, sequenced in a study of T-cell reconstitution after alpha-beta-depleted transplantation in children. TCRdb re-derived calls from the PCR reads in MiXCR, one entry per CDR3 protein. The sample includes 350,000 to 500,000 distinct CDR3 sequences, roughly 43% of them seen just once. This sample comprised PBMCs, obtained before TCRalphabeta/CD19-depleted stem cell transplant. Receptors were obtained from a girl aged 2-10 years with aplastic anemia, due to receive a stem cell transplant. CDR3s include the opening cysteine and the closing phenylalanine or tryptophan. A D gene is named only where the DNA matches it firmly. Some rows mark clone size as missing; the rest say once, few, many or name a class of expanded clone.

V gene: TRBV27
D gene: TRBD1
clone size: few
J gene: TRBJ1-2
CDR3 DNA: TGTGCCAGCTGGGATTCCGGGACAGGGGGCAGCTATGGCTACACCTTC
CDR3 protein: CASWDSGTGGSYGYTF

V gene: TRBV11-2
D gene: NA
clone size: NA
J gene: TRBJ1-2
CDR3 DNA: TGTGCCAGCAGCTTAGCGCAGGGCCATGGCTACACCTTC
CDR3 protein: CASSLAQGHGYTF

V gene: TRBV7-2
D gene: TRBD1
clone size: few
J gene: TRBJ1-5
CDR3 DNA: TGTGCCAGCAGCCCCCGGGACAGGGGGTCAGATCAGCCCCAGCATTTT
CDR3 protein: CASSPRDRGSDQPQHF

V gene: TRBV18
D gene: NA
clone size: NA
J gene: TRBJ1-3
CDR3 DNA: TGTGCCAGCTCACCCTACAGTCCCGACTCTGGAAACACCATATATTTC
CDR3 protein: CASSPYSPDSGNTIYF

V gene: TRBV27
D gene: NA
clone size: many
J gene: TRBJ2-1
CDR3 DNA: TGTGCCAGCAGTTTATACGAGGGAGTTGAGCAGTTCTTC
CDR3 protein: CASSLYEGVEQFF

V gene: TRBV7-9
D gene: NA
clone size: NA
J gene: TRBJ1-1
CDR3 DNA: TGTGCCAGCAGCTTAAACCCGAGGGGCCTAAACACTGAAGCTTTCTTT
CDR3 protein: CASSLNPRGLNTEAFF

V gene: TRBV28
D gene: NA
clone size: NA
J gene: TRBJ2-1
CDR3 DNA: TGTGCCAGCTCCCCTGCGGGGTTAGGCAATGAGCAGTTCTTC
CDR3 protein: CASSPAGLGNEQFF

V gene: TRBV27
D gene: NA
clone size: many
J gene: TRBJ1-5
CDR3 DNA: TGTGCCAGCAGCCTTTATAACTCCGGGCAGCCCCAGCATTTT
CDR3 protein: CASSLYNSGQPQHF

V gene: TRBV6-1
D gene: TRBD2
clone size: NA
J gene: TRBJ2-5
CDR3 DNA: TGTGCCAGCACTACTAGCGGGAGAGAACAAGAGACCCAGTACTTC
CDR3 protein: CASTTSGREQETQYF

V gene: TRBV20-1
D gene: TRBD1
clone size: many
J gene: TRBJ1-5
CDR3 DNA: TGCAGTGCTAGAGATCTAAGGGAAGCAGGGGGAAATCAGCCCCAGCATTTT
CDR3 protein: CSARDLREAGGNQPQHF

V gene: TRBV6-1
D gene: NA
clone size: NA
J gene: TRBJ1-2
CDR3 DNA: TGTGCCAGCAGTGAGTTGACGGGACGAAACTATGGCTACACCTTC
CDR3 protein: CASSELTGRNYGYTF

V gene: TRBV20-1
D gene: NA
clone size: many
J gene: TRBJ1-6
CDR3 DNA: TGCAGTGCTAGTGACAGGAGCTCCTATAATTCACCCCTCCACTTT
CDR3 protein: CSASDRSSYNSPLHF

V gene: TRBV7-3
D gene: TRBD2
clone size: NA
J gene: TRBJ2-1
CDR3 DNA: TGTGCCAGCAGCGGGGCACCGGGACTACAGGATGAGCAGTTCTTC
CDR3 protein: CASSGAPGLQDEQFF

V gene: TRBV9
D gene: TRBD1
clone size: NA
J gene: TRBJ2-2
CDR3 DNA: TGTGCCAGCAGCCCACGGGGACAGAGGAACACCGGGGAGCTGTTTTTT
CDR3 protein: CASSPRGQRNTGELFF

V gene: TRBV15
D gene: NA
clone size: NA
J gene: TRBJ1-5
CDR3 DNA: TGTGCCACCAGCGTAAGGGGAGGAAATCAGCCCCAGCATTTT
CDR3 protein: CATSVRGGNQPQHF

V gene: TRBV7-9
D gene: TRBD2
clone size: NA
J gene: TRBJ2-2
CDR3 DNA: TGTGCCAGCAGCCGAGGACTAGCGGGGATCACCGGGGAGCTGTTTTTT
CDR3 protein: CASSRGLAGITGELFF

V gene: TRBV10-3
D gene: TRBD1
clone size: few
J gene: TRBJ2-3
CDR3 DNA: TGTGCCATCAAGGGACAGGGCCCCACAGATACGCAGTATTTT
CDR3 protein: CAIKGQGPTDTQYF

V gene: TRBV20-1
D gene: NA
clone size: few
J gene: TRBJ2-5
CDR3 DNA: TGCAGTGCTAGAAAGGGGGGAATGTACCAAGAGACCCAGTACTTC
CDR3 protein: CSARKGGMYQETQYF

V gene: TRBV7-6
D gene: NA
clone size: few
J gene: TRBJ2-1
CDR3 DNA: TGTGCCAGCAGCTCCCTCGCGGTTAAATACAATGAGCAGTTCTTC
CDR3 protein: CASSSLAVKYNEQFF

V gene: TRBV20-1
D gene: NA
clone size: NA
J gene: TRBJ1-1
CDR3 DNA: TGCAGTGCAGCCATGAACACTGAAGCTTTCTTT
CDR3 protein: CSAAMNTEAFF

V gene: TRBV18
D gene: TRBD2
clone size: few
J gene: TRBJ2-7
CDR3 DNA: TGTGCCAGCTCACCGCCGACGGGGGGACGCTACGAGCAGTACTTC
CDR3 protein: CASSPPTGGRYEQYF

V gene: TRBV20-1
D gene: TRBD2
clone size: NA
J gene: TRBJ2-7
CDR3 DNA: TGCAGTGCTAGAGATCCCGCTAGCGGGGGGTACTACGAGCAGTACTTC
CDR3 protein: CSARDPASGGYYEQYF

V gene: TRBV7-9
D gene: TRBD1
clone size: NA
J gene: TRBJ2-1
CDR3 DNA: TGTGCCAGCAGCCTATCAGGGGGCTGGGACAATGAGCAGTTCTTC
CDR3 protein: CASSLSGGWDNEQFF

V gene: TRBV5-1
D gene: NA
clone size: NA
J gene: TRBJ1-2
CDR3 DNA: TGCGCCAGCAGCTTAACTGACGGCGACACGGGTGTCTACACCTTC
CDR3 protein: CASSLTDGDTGVYTF

V gene: TRBV9
D gene: NA
clone size: NA
J gene: TRBJ1-2
CDR3 DNA: TGTGCCAGCAGCGTGGACATGAGCGCTGGGTATGGCTACACCTTC
CDR3 protein: CASSVDMSAGYGYTF

V gene: TRBV24-1
D gene: NA
clone size: NA
J gene: TRBJ2-3
CDR3 DNA: TGTGCCACCGCAGGAAGAACAGATACGCAGTATTTT
CDR3 protein: CATAGRTDTQYF

V gene: TRBV12-3/TRBV12-4
D gene: TRBD1
clone size: few
J gene: TRBJ2-1
CDR3 DNA: TGTGCCAGCAGTTTTGGGGACAGAAGCTCCTACAATGAGCAGTTCTTC
CDR3 protein: CASSFGDRSSYNEQFF

V gene: TRBV11-2
D gene: NA
clone size: NA
J gene: TRBJ1-3
CDR3 DNA: TGTGCCAGCAGCTCCCCCTTAAAGGGGGTAGGACCTGGAAACACCATATATTTT
CDR3 protein: CASSSPLKGVGPGNTIYF

V gene: TRBV7-3
D gene: NA
clone size: NA
J gene: TRBJ2-5
CDR3 DNA: TGTGCCAGCAGCTTAACGCTGGGGGGGACCCAGTACTTC
CDR3 protein: CASSLTLGGTQYF

V gene: TRBV5-1
D gene: NA
clone size: many
J gene: TRBJ2-2
CDR3 DNA: TGCGCCAGCAGCCCGACGACAGAGCCCGGGGAGCTGTTTTTT
CDR3 protein: CASSPTTEPGELFF

V gene: TRBV20-1
D gene: NA
clone size: NA
J gene: TRBJ2-7
CDR3 DNA: TGCAGTGCTAGAGACTATACAGGTTACGAGCAGTACTTC
CDR3 protein: CSARDYTGYEQYF

V gene: TRBV9
D gene: TRBD2
clone size: NA
J gene: TRBJ2-7
CDR3 DNA: TGTGCCAGCAGCCCTCAAGTCCCGGGACTAGACCACGAGCAGTACTTC
CDR3 protein: CASSPQVPGLDHEQYF

V gene: TRBV7-2
D gene: NA
clone size: NA
J gene: TRBJ2-2
CDR3 DNA: TGTGCCAGCAGCCTCACGGGGGGCACTCCTATCGCCGGGGAGCTGTTTTTT
CDR3 protein: CASSLTGGTPIAGELFF

V gene: TRBV5-1
D gene: NA
clone size: NA
J gene: TRBJ1-1
CDR3 DNA: TGCACCAGCAGCTTGGTAGGACAAGGGTTTAGCAACACTGAAGCTTTCTTT
CDR3 protein: CTSSLVGQGFSNTEAFF

V gene: TRBV6-1
D gene: NA
clone size: few
J gene: TRBJ2-3
CDR3 DNA: TGTGCCAGCAAAAACGAACTCCCTTCCACAGATACGCAGTATTTT
CDR3 protein: CASKNELPSTDTQYF

V gene: TRBV15
D gene: NA
clone size: NA
J gene: TRBJ1-2
CDR3 DNA: TGTGCCACCCGTCGCGGACAGAACTATGGCTACACCTTC
CDR3 protein: CATRRGQNYGYTF

V gene: TRBV24-1
D gene: TRBD1
clone size: many
J gene: TRBJ2-7
CDR3 DNA: TGTGCCACCAGTGATGGGACAGGGATGCGAGAGCAGTACTTC
CDR3 protein: CATSDGTGMREQYF

V gene: TRBV29-1
D gene: TRBD2
clone size: NA
J gene: TRBJ2-1
CDR3 DNA: TGCAGCGTCCTCGGACTAGCGGACCACAATGAGCAGTTCTTC
CDR3 protein: CSVLGLADHNEQFF

V gene: TRBV15
D gene: NA
clone size: NA
J gene: TRBJ2-1
CDR3 DNA: TGTGCCACCAGCAGGGGAGGCGGGGGCACCTACAATGAGCAGTTCTTC
CDR3 protein: CATSRGGGGTYNEQFF

V gene: TRBV4-2
D gene: NA
clone size: NA
J gene: TRBJ1-4
CDR3 DNA: TGTGCCAGCAGCCACGGGCCAACTAATGAAAAACTGTTTTTT
CDR3 protein: CASSHGPTNEKLFF

V gene: TRBV4-1
D gene: NA
clone size: many
J gene: TRBJ1-4
CDR3 DNA: TGCGCCAGCAATTCGCCCGGGACGCGTGCTGAAAAACTGTTTTTT
CDR3 protein: CASNSPGTRAEKLFF